A selection of T cell receptor beta chains follows, all from one sample in a study of beta chain features in type 1 diabetes. Sequenced by immunoSEQ multiplex PCR; TCRdb stores in-frame clones only, minus some. The top ten hold 0.02% to 0.025% of the sample, which has roughly 700,000 clones, around 15% seen once. Sequencing was performed on naive CD4+ T cells from blood. The source is a man aged 18 to 29 with type 1 diabetes. Each CDR3 is given with its conserved first and last residue. The order of the fields is V gene, clone size, J gene, CDR3 protein. The size entry is marked missing in some rows and otherwise reads once, few, many or a size class.

>TRBV5-1|few|TRBJ2-1
CASSLGNSYNEQFF
>TRBV6-1|NA|TRBJ1-5
CASSETPANQPQHF
>TRBV6-5|NA|TRBJ2-1
CASSRGGGYYNEQFF
>TRBV11-1|once|TRBJ1-2
CASSSLNRDAEGGGYTF
>TRBV10-1|NA|TRBJ1-1
CASSQDQVGAEAFF
>TRBV10-1|NA|TRBJ2-3
CASRPGATLTQYF
>TRBV25-1|few|TRBJ1-4
CASARTSPAANEKLFF
>TRBV7-2|NA|TRBJ1-2
CASSLDRANYGYTF
>TRBV30|NA|TRBJ2-5
CAWGLAGGEWETQYF
>TRBV14|NA|TRBJ2-7
CASSFGTGVKWQYF
>TRBV14|NA|TRBJ2-3
CASSQEWVDTQYF
>TRBV7-9|NA|TRBJ2-1
CASSSSGVTYNEQFF
>TRBV29-1|NA|TRBJ2-1
CSVEGWYNEQFF
>TRBV30|few|TRBJ2-3
CAWSDASDTQYF
>TRBV19|few|TRBJ1-5
CASSMVAGVDQPQHF
>TRBV5-4|few|TRBJ1-4
CASRFWGSNEKLFF
>TRBV5-1|NA|TRBJ1-4
CASSQMTGSNEKLFF
>TRBV7-8|NA|TRBJ2-7
CASSLDRGGTEQYF
>TRBV2|NA|TRBJ1-5
CASNEAGAQPQHF
>TRBV10-3|few|TRBJ1-5
CAIRQGLNQPQHF
>TRBV30|NA|TRBJ1-6
CAFQLMGNSPLHF
>TRBV2|few|TRBJ2-2
CASRGTVSTGELFF